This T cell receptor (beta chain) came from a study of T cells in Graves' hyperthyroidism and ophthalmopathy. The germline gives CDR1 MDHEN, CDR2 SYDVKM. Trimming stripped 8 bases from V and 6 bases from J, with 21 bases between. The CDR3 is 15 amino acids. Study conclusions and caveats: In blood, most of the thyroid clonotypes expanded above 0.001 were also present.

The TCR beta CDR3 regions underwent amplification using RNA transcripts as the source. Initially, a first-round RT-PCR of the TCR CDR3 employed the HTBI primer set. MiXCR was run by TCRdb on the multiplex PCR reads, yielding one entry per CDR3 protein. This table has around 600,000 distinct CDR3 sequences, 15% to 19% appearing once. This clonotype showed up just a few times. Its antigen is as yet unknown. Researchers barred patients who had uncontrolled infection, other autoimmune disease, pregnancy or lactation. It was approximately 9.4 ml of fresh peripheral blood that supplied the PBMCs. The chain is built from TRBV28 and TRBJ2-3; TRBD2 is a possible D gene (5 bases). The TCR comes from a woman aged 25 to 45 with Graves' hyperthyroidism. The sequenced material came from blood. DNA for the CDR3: TGTGCCAGCGGGAGTTGGGCTATCGGTGCGGATACGCAGTATTTT. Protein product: CASGSWAIGADTQYF.